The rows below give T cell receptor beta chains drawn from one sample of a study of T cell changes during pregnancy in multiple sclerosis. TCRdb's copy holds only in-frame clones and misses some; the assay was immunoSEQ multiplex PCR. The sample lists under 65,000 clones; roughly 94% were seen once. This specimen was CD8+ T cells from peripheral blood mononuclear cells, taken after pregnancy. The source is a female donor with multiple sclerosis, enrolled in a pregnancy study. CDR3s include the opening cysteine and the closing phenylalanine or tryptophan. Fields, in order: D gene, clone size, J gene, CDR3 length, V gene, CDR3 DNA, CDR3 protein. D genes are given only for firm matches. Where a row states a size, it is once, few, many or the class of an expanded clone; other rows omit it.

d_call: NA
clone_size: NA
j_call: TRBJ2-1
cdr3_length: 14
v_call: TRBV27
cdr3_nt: TGTGCCAGCAGTCCCAGGGGCACCTACAATGAGCAGTTCTTC
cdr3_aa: CASSPRGTYNEQFF

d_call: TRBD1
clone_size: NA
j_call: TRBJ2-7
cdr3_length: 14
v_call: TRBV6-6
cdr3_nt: TGTGCCAGCAGCGTACAGGGGGGATTTCTCGAGCAGTACTTC
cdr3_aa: CASSVQGGFLEQYF

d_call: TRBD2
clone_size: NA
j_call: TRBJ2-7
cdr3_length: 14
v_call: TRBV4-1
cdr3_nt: TGCGCCAGCAGCCAACCTAGCGGCAGTTACGAGCAGTACTTC
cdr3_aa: CASSQPSGSYEQYF

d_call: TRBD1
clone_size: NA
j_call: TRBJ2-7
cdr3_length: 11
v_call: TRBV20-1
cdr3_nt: TGCAGTGCGGTGACAGGGAGCGAGCAGTACTTC
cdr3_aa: CSAVTGSEQYF

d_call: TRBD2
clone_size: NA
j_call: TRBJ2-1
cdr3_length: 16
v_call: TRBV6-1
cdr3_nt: TGTGCCAGCAGTGACGCCGGGACTAGACTGCTGGATGAGCAGTTCTTC
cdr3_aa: CASSDAGTRLLDEQFF

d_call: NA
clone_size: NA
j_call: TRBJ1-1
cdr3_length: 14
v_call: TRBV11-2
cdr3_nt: TGTGCCAGCAGCCTCGGACGGGGGAACACTGAAGCTTTCTTT
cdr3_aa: CASSLGRGNTEAFF

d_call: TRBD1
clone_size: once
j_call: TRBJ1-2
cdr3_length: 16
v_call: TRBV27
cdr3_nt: TGTGCCAGCAGTACCAGAGACAGGGGAGTACGAGATGGCTACACCTTC
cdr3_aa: CASSTRDRGVRDGYTF

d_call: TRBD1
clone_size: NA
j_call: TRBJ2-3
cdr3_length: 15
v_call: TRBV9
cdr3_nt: TGTGCCAGCAGCTTCAGACAGGGGGACACAGATACGCAGTATTTT
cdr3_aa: CASSFRQGDTDTQYF

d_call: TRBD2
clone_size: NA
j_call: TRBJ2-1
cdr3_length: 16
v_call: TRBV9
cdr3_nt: TGTGCCAGCAGCTCCTCTGGACTAGCGGGAGTTAATGAGCAGTTCTTC
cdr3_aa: CASSSSGLAGVNEQFF

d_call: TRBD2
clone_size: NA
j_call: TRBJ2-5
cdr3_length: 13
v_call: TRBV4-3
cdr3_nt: TGCGCCAGCAGCCCTGGACTAGAGGAGACCCAGTACTTC
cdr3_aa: CASSPGLEETQYF

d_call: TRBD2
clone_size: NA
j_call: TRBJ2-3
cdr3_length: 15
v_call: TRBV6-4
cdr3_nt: TGTGCCAGCAGTCTCACTAGCGGGAGTACAGATACGCAGTATTTT
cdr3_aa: CASSLTSGSTDTQYF

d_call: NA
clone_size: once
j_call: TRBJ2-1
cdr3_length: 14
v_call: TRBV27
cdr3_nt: TGTGCCAGCCTGGGGGCGGGAGCCTACAATGAGCAGTTCTTC
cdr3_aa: CASLGAGAYNEQFF

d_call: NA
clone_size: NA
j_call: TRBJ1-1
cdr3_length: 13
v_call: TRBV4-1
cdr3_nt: TGCGCCAGCAGACTCACGGGGAACACTGAAGCTTTCTTT
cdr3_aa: CASRLTGNTEAFF

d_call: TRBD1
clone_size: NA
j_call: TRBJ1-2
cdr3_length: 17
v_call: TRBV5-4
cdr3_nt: TGTGCCAGCAGCTCCCCCAAGGGACAGGGGCATAACTATGGCTACACCTTC
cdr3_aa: CASSSPKGQGHNYGYTF

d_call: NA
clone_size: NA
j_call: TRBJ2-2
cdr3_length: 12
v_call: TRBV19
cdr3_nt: TGTGCCAGCCTCTTGGAGACCGGGGAGCTGTTTTTT
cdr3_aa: CASLLETGELFF

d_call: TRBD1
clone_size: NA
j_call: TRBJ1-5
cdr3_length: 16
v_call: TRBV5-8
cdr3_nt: TGTGCCAGCAGCCCGTACGGACAGGGGTTCAATCAGCCCCAGCATTTT
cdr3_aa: CASSPYGQGFNQPQHF

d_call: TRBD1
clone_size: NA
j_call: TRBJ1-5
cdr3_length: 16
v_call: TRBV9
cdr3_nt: TGTGCCAGCAGCGGCCCGGGACAGGGGCTAAGACAGCCCCAGCATTTT
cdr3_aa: CASSGPGQGLRQPQHF

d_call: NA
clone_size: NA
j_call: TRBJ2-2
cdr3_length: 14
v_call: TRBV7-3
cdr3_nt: TGTGCCAGCAGCTTAGTTCTGAACACCGGGGAGCTGTTTTTT
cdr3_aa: CASSLVLNTGELFF

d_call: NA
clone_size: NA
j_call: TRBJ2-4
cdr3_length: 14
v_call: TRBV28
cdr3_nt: TGTGCCAGCAGTTCCGGGACTCTGGAAAACATTCAGTACTTC
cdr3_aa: CASSSGTLENIQYF

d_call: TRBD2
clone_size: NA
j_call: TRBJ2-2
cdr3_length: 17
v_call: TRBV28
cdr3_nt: TGTGCCAGCAGTCCGGGACTAGCGGGAGTCCTAACCGGGGAGCTGTTTTTT
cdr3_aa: CASSPGLAGVLTGELFF

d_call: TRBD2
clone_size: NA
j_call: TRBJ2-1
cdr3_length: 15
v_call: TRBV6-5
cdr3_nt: TGTGCCAGCAGTTACGGCGGGAGCTCCTACAATGAGCAGTTCTTC
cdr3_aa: CASSYGGSSYNEQFF

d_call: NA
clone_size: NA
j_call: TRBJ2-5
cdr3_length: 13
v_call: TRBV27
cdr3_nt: TGTGCCAGCAGTTTTACACCCCCAGAGACCCAGTACTTC
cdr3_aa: CASSFTPPETQYF

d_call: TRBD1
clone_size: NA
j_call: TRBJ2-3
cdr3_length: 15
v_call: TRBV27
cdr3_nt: TGTGCCAGCAGCCTCGGACAGGCGATCACAGATACGCAGTATTTT
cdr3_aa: CASSLGQAITDTQYF

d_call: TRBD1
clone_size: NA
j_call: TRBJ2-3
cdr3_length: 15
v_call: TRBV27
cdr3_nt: TGTGCCAGCAGTTTCCAGGACAGGGGGCCGGATACGCAGTATTTT
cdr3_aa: CASSFQDRGPDTQYF

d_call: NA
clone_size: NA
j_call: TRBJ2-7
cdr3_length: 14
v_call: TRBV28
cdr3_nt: TGTGCCAGCAGTCATGGGGGAGGACCCTACGAGCAGTACTTC
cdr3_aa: CASSHGGGPYEQYF

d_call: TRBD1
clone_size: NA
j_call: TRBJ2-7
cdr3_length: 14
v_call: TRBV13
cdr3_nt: TGTGCCAGCAGGGGACAGGGGACAAACGCCGAGCAGTACTTC
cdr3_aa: CASRGQGTNAEQYF

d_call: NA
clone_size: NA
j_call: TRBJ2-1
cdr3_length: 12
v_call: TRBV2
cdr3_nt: TGTGCCAGCAGCGGGGCCTACAATGAGCAGTTCTTC
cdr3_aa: CASSGAYNEQFF

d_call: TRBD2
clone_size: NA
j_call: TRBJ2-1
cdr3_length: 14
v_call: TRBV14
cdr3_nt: TGTGCCAGCAGCCTTCAACCGGGGGGGTATGAGCAGTTCTTC
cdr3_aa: CASSLQPGGYEQFF

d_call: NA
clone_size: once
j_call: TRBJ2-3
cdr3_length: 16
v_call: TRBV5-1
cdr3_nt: TGCGCCAGCAGCTTGGTGCAGACAGGAGGCTTCGATACGCAGTATTTT
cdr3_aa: CASSLVQTGGFDTQYF

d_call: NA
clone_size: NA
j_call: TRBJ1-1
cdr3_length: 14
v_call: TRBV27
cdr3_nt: TGTGCCAGCAGTTTAGCAGGGTGGAACACTGAAGCTTTCTTT
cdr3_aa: CASSLAGWNTEAFF

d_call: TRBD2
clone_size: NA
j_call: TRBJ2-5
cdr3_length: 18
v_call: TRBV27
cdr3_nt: TGTGCCAGCAGTTACTTATCCCCCGAAGGTAGCGGGAAAGAGACCCAGTACTTC
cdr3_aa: CASSYLSPEGSGKETQYF

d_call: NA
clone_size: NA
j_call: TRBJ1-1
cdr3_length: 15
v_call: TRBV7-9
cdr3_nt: TGTGCCAGCAGCTTAGCGTTTGGCGGGAACACTGAAGCTTTCTTT
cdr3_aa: CASSLAFGGNTEAFF

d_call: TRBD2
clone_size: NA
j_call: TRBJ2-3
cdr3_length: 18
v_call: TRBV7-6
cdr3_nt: TGTGCCAGCAGCTTAAAAGGGCTAGCGGGTGGAGGCACAGATACGCAGTATTTT
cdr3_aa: CASSLKGLAGGGTDTQYF

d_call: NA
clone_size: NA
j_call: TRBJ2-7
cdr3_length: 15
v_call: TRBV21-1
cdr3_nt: TGTGCCAGCAGCAAGTGGGGCGGGAGGAGTCCCGAGCAGTACTTC
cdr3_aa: CASSKWGGRSPEQYF

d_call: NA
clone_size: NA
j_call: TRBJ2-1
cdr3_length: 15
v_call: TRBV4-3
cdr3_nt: TGCGCCAGCAGCCAAGATTTCGGGGGGCATAATGAGCAGTTCTTC
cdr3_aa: CASSQDFGGHNEQFF

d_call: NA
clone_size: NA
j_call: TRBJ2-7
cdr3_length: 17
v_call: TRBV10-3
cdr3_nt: TGTGCCATTCAACAGAACAGGATCGGGGAGGAAGCCTACGAGCAGTACTTC
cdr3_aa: CAIQQNRIGEEAYEQYF

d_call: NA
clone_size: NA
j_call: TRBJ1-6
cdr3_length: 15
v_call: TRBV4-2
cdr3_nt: TGTGCCAGCAGTCTGTCCGGGACTGAGAATTCACCCCTCCACTTT
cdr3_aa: CASSLSGTENSPLHF

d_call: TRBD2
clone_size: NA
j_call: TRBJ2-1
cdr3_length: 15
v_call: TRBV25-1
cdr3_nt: TGTGCCAGCAGTGCGGCGTCTAGCGGTAGGGGTGAGCAGTTCTTC
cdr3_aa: CASSAASSGRGEQFF

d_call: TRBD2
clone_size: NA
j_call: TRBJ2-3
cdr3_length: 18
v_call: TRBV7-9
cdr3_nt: TGTGCCAGCAGCTTCAGGTCCGGGGGGAGTAGTAGCACAGATACGCAGTATTTT
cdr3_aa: CASSFRSGGSSSTDTQYF

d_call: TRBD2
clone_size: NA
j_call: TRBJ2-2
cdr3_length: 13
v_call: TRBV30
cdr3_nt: TGTGCCTGGAGTGTGGGGGGGGCCGGGGAGCTGTTTTTT
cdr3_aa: CAWSVGGAGELFF

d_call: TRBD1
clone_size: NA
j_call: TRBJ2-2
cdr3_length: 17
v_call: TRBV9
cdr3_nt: TGTGCCAGCAGCGTAGGACAGGGGGCGCGAGACACCGGGGAGCTGTTTTTT
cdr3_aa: CASSVGQGARDTGELFF

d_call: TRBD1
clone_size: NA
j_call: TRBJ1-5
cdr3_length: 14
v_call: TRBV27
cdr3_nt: TGTGCCAGCAGTCTTAACAGGGGAGATCAGCCCCAGCATTTT
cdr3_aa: CASSLNRGDQPQHF

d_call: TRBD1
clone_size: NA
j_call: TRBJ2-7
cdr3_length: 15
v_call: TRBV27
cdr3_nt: TGTGCCAGCAGTTATACCCAGGGGGTCTCCTACGAGCAGTACTTC
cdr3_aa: CASSYTQGVSYEQYF

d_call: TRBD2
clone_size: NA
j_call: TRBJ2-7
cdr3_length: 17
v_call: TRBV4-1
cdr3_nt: TGCGCCAGCAGCCCTGGGACTAGCGGGTTGGGCTCCTACGAGCAGTACTTC
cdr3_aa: CASSPGTSGLGSYEQYF

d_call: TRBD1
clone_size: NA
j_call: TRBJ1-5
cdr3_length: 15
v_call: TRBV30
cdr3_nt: TGTGCCTGGAGTGAGCGACAGGGAGTCCGTCAGCCCCAGCATTTT
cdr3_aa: CAWSERQGVRQPQHF

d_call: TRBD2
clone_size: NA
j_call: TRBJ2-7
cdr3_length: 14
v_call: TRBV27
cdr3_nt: TGTGCCAGCAGTCCGGGACTAGTTGGCTACGAGCAGTACTTC
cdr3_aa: CASSPGLVGYEQYF